One and the same sample provided the 18 T cell receptor beta chains below, sequenced in a study of a mutant IDH1 vaccine in newly diagnosed glioma. The antigens these receptors bind are not known. Regarding time point: week 11, during vaccination. Vaccination comprised doses that each held 300 ug of mutant IDH1 20-mer peptide, plus topical imiquimod. Using immunoSEQ multiplex PCR, the repertoire was profiled, and TCRdb retains in-frame clones only, with some absent. The table has 120,000 or so clones, over 75% seen once. The sequences come from PBMCs, collected from a glioma patient whose treatment included an IDH1 peptide vaccine. The receptors shown here come from a middle-aged man with glioma.

V gene TRBV19 combines with J gene TRBJ2-3; TRBD2 aligns across 9 bases. Germline loops: CDR1 LNHDA, CDR2 SQIVND (reference sequence). J was trimmed by 3 bases and V by 4 bases; bases with no gene match: 8. The CDR3 extends over 16 amino acids. In DNA, the CDR3 is TGTGCCAGTAGTACCTTAGCGGGAGCGAGGACAGATACGCAGTATTTT. The encoded protein is CASSTLAGARTDTQYF. The complete variable domain, with remaining parts taken from reference TRBV19 and TRBJ2-3, reads DGGITQSPKYLFRKEGQNVTLSCEQNLNHDAMYWYRQDPGQGLRLIYYSQIVNDFQKGDIAEGYSVSREKKESFPLTVTSAQKNPTAFYLCASSTLAGARTDTQYFGPGTRLTVL.

This clone was seen once. The chain is built from TRBV11-2 and TRBJ1-3; D is unclear. The V end lost 4 bases, the J end lost 0 bases, and 7 bases lay between the germline ends. CDR1 and CDR2 (germline): SGHAT, FQNNGV. The CDR3 contains 14 residues. The CDR3 bases are TGTGCCAGCAGCTCTGGCAGCTCTGGAAACACCATATATTTT. Protein sequence: CASSSGSSGNTIYF. The full variable domain, in which reference TRBV11-2 and TRBJ1-3 provide the parts outside the CDR3, is EAGVAQSPRYKIIEKRQSVAFWCNPISGHATLYWYQQILGQGPKLLIQFQNNGVVDDSQLPKDRFSAERLKGVDSTLKIQPAKLEDSAVYLCASSSGSSGNTIYFGEGSWLTVV.

The rearrangement joins TRBV5-8 to TRBJ1-1, with D possibly TRBD1 on 5 matching bases. Trimming pared 6 bases from V and 2 bases from J, leaving 17 bases between. The CDR3 runs to 15 residues. Germline CDR1 SGHTS, CDR2 YDEGEE. In nucleotides, the CDR3 is TGTGCCAGCAACCTAATGCCGGGACCTAACACTGAAGCTTTCTTT. Amino acids: CASNLMPGPNTEAFF.

This sequence joins TRBV6-1 and TRBJ1-5; tentatively, D is TRBD1 (5 bases). This CDR3 has 15 residues. Trimming took off 4 bases at V and 1 base at J, with 11 bases between the two ends. The germline CDR1 and CDR2 sequences are MNHNS and SASEGT. The CDR3 sequence is CASSVQRDSNQPQHF. CDR3 DNA sequence: TGTGCCAGCAGTGTACAGAGGGACAGCAATCAGCCCCAGCATTTT.

The chain links TRBV6-5 to TRBJ2-1, with D maybe TRBD2 (5 bases). V lost 0 bases and J lost 4, with 10 bases in between. Germline V lookup: CDR1 MNHEY, CDR2 SVGAGI. CDR3 length: 15 amino acids. CDR3: CASSYSKLGYNEQFF. In DNA form, the CDR3 reads TGTGCCAGCAGTTACTCGAAACTAGGATACAATGAGCAGTTCTTC.

Only one count was recorded for this clone. The V call is TRBV27, the J call TRBJ1-5, with D perhaps matching TRBD1 (5 bases). CDR1 is MNHEY and CDR2 is SMNVEV in the germline V gene (reference sequence). The CDR3 sequence is 15 residues long. Between the trimmed V and J ends, which lost 6 bases and 0 bases, there was a span of 12 bases. CDR3 region: CASRQTGVSNQPQHF. The CDR3 DNA reads as TGTGCCAGCAGGCAGACGGGGGTTAGCAATCAGCCCCAGCATTTT.

The V gene is TRBV14, the J gene TRBJ2-3; the D gene is possibly TRBD1 (5 bases). V was shortened by 9 bases and J by 2 bases, with 12 bases between the two germline ends. This CDR3 contains 13 residues. Germline V CDR1 and CDR2: SGHDN, FVKESK. In DNA form, the CDR3 reads TGTGCCAGTGGGGCAGGTTCCACAGATACGCAGTATTTT. Translated: CASGAGSTDTQYF. Using reference TRBV14 and TRBJ2-3 for the parts outside the CDR3, the full variable domain is EAGVTQFPSHSVIEKGQTVTLRCDPISGHDNLYWYRRVMGKEIKFLLHFVKESKQDESGMPNNRFLAERTGGTYSTLKVQPAELEDSGVYFCASGAGSTDTQYFGPGTRLTVL.

J is TRBJ2-7 and V is TRBV21-1; the table's D call TRBD2 went unverified against the DNA. TRBV21-1 is a pseudogene segment. This CDR3 has 15 amino acids. As DNA, the CDR3 is TGTGCCCAGCTGGAGGGCAGGGCGACTCCGTACGAGCAGTACTTC. It translates to CAQLEGRATPYEQYF.

V usage is TRBV7-2 and J usage is TRBJ2-2; 10 bases line up with TRBD1. After removal of 2 bases from V and 4 bases from J, the junction contained 4 bases not matched to a gene. Germline-derived CDR1 and CDR2 are SGHTA and FQGNSA. CDR3 length equals 16 residues. The CDR3 nucleotides read TGTGCCAGCAGCTTATCCGGGACAGGGGTCACCGGGGAGCTGTTTTTT. Encoded protein: CASSLSGTGVTGELFF.

The V and J genes are TRBV6-5 and TRBJ2-6; no clear D gene. V gave up 1 base and J gave up 3 bases, with 1 base separating them. Germline CDR1 and CDR2: MNHEY and SVGAGI. The CDR3 is 13 amino acids. The CDR3 reads CASSYFGANVLTF. CDR3 coding DNA: TGTGCCAGCAGTTACTTTGGGGCCAACGTCCTGACTTTC.

This chain joins TRBV19 and TRBJ2-5, with 8 bases aligning to TRBD1. CDR1 and CDR2 from the germline V gene are LNHDA and SQIVND (reference sequence). The CDR3 has 15 amino acids. The ends lost 0 bases at V and 9 bases at J; junction bases unmatched: 9. This chain's CDR3 is CASSIDNRGTVAQYF. In nucleotides, the CDR3 is TGTGCCAGTAGTATAGACAACAGGGGGACGGTTGCCCAGTACTTC.

The chain couples TRBV5-1 to TRBJ2-7; 9 bases line up with TRBD2. This CDR3 spans 16 amino acids. The V segment lost 1 base and the J segment 4 bases; nucleotides outside the gene matches: 9. Germline CDR1 and CDR2: SGHRS and YFSETQ. CDR3 residues: CASSLSYSGSRYEQYF. Here the CDR3 DNA reads TGCGCCAGCAGCTTGTCCTATAGCGGGAGCAGGTACGAGCAGTACTTC.

The chain joins TRBV7-3 to TRBJ2-1; D is unresolved. V was pared by 2 bases and J by 4 bases, with 6 bases between. Germline loops: CDR1 SGHTA, CDR2 FQGTGA. The CDR3 length is 13 residues. In DNA, the CDR3 is TGTGCCAGCAGCTTATCCTCATACAATGAGCAGTTCTTC. Amino acids: CASSLSSYNEQFF.

The chain uses TRBV9 and TRBJ1-4, with TRBD1 as a possible D gene (6 bases). V lost 0 bases, J lost 4 bases, and 10 bases lay in between. The V gene's germline CDR1 is SGDLS and CDR2 YYNGEE. CDR3 size: 15 residues. The CDR3 sequence is CASSVGTGSNEKLFF. The CDR3 region has the DNA TGTGCCAGCAGCGTAGGAACAGGGAGTAATGAAAAACTGTTTTTT.

This chain uses TRBV19 with TRBJ2-6; D may be TRBD1 (5 bases). Germline V gives CDR1 LNHDA, CDR2 SQIVND (reference sequence). V was pared by 7 bases and J by 0 bases, with 16 bases between. The CDR3 is 17 amino acids. Here the CDR3 DNA reads TGTGCCAGTACCCCCCCAGGGTTTAGCTCTGGGGCCAACGTCCTGACTTTC. This codes for CASTPPGFSSGANVLTF.

The chain couples TRBV5-4 to TRBJ2-2, with 8 bases identical to TRBD1. The CDR3 loop spans 16 amino acids. V was clipped by 4 bases and J by 3 bases; unmatched bases: 8. Germline CDR1 is SGHNT and CDR2 is YYREEE (reference sequence). DNA for the CDR3: TGTGCCAGCAGCAGGACAGGGACGAGCGACACCGGGGAGCTGTTTTTT. This codes for CASSRTGTSDTGELFF.

On this clone itself: Germline is not matched at one junction end, which may reflect a read error. The chain joins TRBV7-7 to TRBJ2-5; possibly TRBD2 for D (5 bases). Germline assignment: CDR1 SSHAT and CDR2 FNYEAQ (reference sequence). The CDR3 covers 12 residues. This CDR3 is CASSLAGETQYF. The DNA for the CDR3 is TGTGCTAGCAGCCTAGCCGGGGAGACCCAGTACTTC. The entire variable domain, with the rest obtained from reference TRBV7-7 and TRBJ2-5, is as follows: GAGVSQSPRYKVTKRGQDVTLRCDPISSHATLYWYQQALGQGPEFLTYFNYEAQPDKSGLPSDRFSAERPEGSISTLTIQRTEQRDSAMYRCASSLAGETQYFGPGTRLLVL.

The chain employs TRBV30 and TRBJ2-1; 7 nucleotides agree with TRBD2. V gave up 2 bases and J gave up 10 bases; unmatched junction bases: 5. The CDR3 contains 12 residues. In germline, CDR1 is GTSNPN, CDR2 SVGIG (reference sequence). CDR3 residues: CAWSRAAGEQFF. In DNA form, the CDR3 reads TGTGCCTGGAGTCGGGCAGCGGGGGAGCAGTTCTTC.